This T cell receptor (beta chain) was sequenced for a study of blood T cell repertoires in COVID-19 (TCRdb year 2020). In the study overall: Samples covering the acute and convalescent phases of COVID-19 were provided by collaborators in the United States, Italy and Spain. The repertoires were released in a freely available public database meant as a resource for research on the immune response to SARS-CoV-2. The samples were drawn from two sources: the first 160 participants of the ongoing ImmuneRACE study, and 1,254 subjects contributed by 6 global collaborators. The material from the prospective study consisted of cDNA or gDNA derived from T cells, B-cell-depleted T cells, or PBMCs. A de-identified subject ID, COVID-19 status, age in years and sex were almost always included in the sample metadata. Where available, HLA class I and class II types were obtained from metadata supplied by the sample provider rather than from assay-based typing. Deeply sampled blood TCRbeta repertoires from subjects exposed to, actively infected with, or recovered from COVID-19 were included in the dataset.

What the research found in general, with its limitations: The amount of clinical and demographic metadata varied by source and participant and was provided uncurated.

TCRbeta CDR3 regions were amplified from genomic DNA by means of the immunoSEQ Assay, a bias-controlled multiplex PCR. The original pipeline was this. Within the assay, amplification of reference gene primers was used to estimate how many nucleated cells each sample contained. To quantify the absolute abundance of each unique TCRbeta CDR3 rearrangement, sequence reads were collapsed and filtered. For each sample, productive Simpson clonality was calculated as the square root of Simpson's diversity index across productive rearrangements. TCRdb holds this immuneACCESS table with in-frame rearrangements only. Some clones are missing; in checked studies, unresolved V genes explain under half, and the rest has no known cause. V, J and clone size are taken as reported in that table, and D and trimming were inferred from the DNA itself. Present in this sample are 50,000 or so clones, about 90% of which were seen just once. Just under 6.5% of the sample rests with the top ten.

A remark on this clone: Its antigen target is currently unknown. Base qualities are not at hand, and no much larger clone is one base apart.

The collaborating institutions used their own protocols to collect whole blood in K2EDTA tubes. For TCRbeta analysis, collaborators shipped samples in one of three forms: frozen whole blood, isolated PBMCs, or DNA extracted from either of those sample types. The sample taken for sequencing was peripheral blood. The receptor comes from a man aged 65 to 85 with active COVID-19.

The DNA sequence reads TGCGCCAGCAGTGGGTCCGGAGGCGAGCAGTTCTTC. Its coded protein is CASSGSGGEQFF. The chain links TRBV10-1 with TRBJ2-1; a tentative D match to TRBD2 spans 5 bases. The CDR3 runs 12 amino acids, cysteine and phenylalanine included. Just the 36-base CDR3 DNA is kept, in frame starting at base 1. The germline V gene (reference sequence) specifies WNHNN as CDR1 and SYGVQD as CDR2. The germline ends are 11 bases apart after V is trimmed by 4 bases and J by 10 bases.